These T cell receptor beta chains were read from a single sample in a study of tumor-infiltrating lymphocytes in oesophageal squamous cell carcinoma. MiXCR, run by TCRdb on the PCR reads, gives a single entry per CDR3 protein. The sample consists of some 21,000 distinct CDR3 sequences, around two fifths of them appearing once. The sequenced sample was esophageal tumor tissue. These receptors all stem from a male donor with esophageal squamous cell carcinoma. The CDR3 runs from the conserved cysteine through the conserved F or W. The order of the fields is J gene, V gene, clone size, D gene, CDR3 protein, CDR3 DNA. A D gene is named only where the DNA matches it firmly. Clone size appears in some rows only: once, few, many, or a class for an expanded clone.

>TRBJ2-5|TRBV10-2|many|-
CASSDRGRETQYF
TGCGCCAGCAGTGACAGGGGCCGGGAGACCCAGTACTTC
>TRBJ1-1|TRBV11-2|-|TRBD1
CASSHYTDRGAEAFF
TGTGCCAGCAGCCATTACACGGACAGGGGAGCTGAAGCTTTCTTT
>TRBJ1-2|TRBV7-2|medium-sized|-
CASSLVRANYGYTF
TGTGCCAGCAGCTTAGTCCGCGCTAACTATGGCTACACCTTC
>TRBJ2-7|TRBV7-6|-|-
CASSRSIVSYEQYF
TGTGCCAGCAGCCGTTCAATCGTTTCCTACGAGCAGTACTTC
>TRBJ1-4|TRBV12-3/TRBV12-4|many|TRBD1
CASSLGTGSTREKLFF
TGTGCCAGCAGTCTGGGGACAGGGTCCACCCGGGAAAAACTGTTTTTT
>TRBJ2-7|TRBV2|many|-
CASSVQAYEQYF
TGTGCCAGCAGCGTTCAAGCCTACGAGCAGTACTTC
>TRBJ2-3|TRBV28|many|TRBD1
CASRLTGGTQYF
TGTGCCAGCAGGCTGACAGGGGGGACGCAGTATTTT
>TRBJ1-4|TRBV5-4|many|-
CASSLEGGRTEKLFF
TGTGCCAGCAGCTTGGAGGGGGGACGGACTGAAAAACTGTTTTTT
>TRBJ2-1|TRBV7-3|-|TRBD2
CASSNSGGATYNEQFF
TGTGCCAGCAGCAATAGCGGGGGGGCTACTTACAATGAGCAGTTCTTC
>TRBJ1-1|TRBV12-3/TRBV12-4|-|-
CASSFSPNTEAFF
TGTGCCAGCAGTTTTTCCCCGAACACTGAAGCTTTCTTT
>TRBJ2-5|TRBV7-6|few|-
CASSPRDLRAQETQYF
TGTGCCAGCAGCCCTCGGGACCTCCGGGCACAAGAGACCCAGTACTTC
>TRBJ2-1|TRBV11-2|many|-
CASSLGQFLSMNEQFF
TGTGCCAGCAGCTTGGGACAATTTCTATCAATGAATGAGCAGTTCTTC
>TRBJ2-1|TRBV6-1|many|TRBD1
CASVMRGLRPSSYNEQFF
TGTGCCAGCGTCATGAGGGGGCTTCGTCCTAGCTCCTACAATGAGCAGTTCTTC
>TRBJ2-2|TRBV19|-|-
CASSMRADREDGNTGELFF
TGTGCCAGTAGTATGCGGGCCGACAGGGAGGATGGAAACACCGGGGAGCTGTTTTTT
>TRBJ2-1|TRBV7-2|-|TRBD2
CASSHLAGYSNEQFF
TGTGCCAGCAGCCATCTAGCGGGGTACTCCAATGAGCAGTTCTTC
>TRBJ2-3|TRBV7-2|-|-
CASSLVRGTDTQYF
TGTGCCAGCAGCTTAGTGCGTGGCACAGATACGCAGTATTTT
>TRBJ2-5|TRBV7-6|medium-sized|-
CASSPTPGLQSETQYF
TGTGCCAGCAGTCCTACTCCGGGACTTCAGTCCGAGACCCAGTACTTC
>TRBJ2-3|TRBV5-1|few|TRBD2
CASSTGLAGPDTQYF
TGCGCCAGCAGCACGGGACTAGCGGGACCAGATACGCAGTATTTT
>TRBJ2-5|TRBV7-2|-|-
CASSLRQGKRETQYF
TGTGCCAGCAGCTTAAGGCAGGGGAAACGAGAGACCCAGTACTTC
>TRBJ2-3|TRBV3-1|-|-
CASSQDRDGSPLHF
TGTGCCAGCAGCCAAGATCGCGACGGTTCACCCCTCCACTTC
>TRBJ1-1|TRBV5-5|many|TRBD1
CASSLSGGLYAFF
TGTGCCAGCAGCTTGTCAGGGGGTCTGTATGCTTTCTTT
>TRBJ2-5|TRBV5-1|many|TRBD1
CASSSSGTGMETQYF
TGCGCCAGCAGCTCATCCGGGACAGGGATGGAGACCCAGTACTTC
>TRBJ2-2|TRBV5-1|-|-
CASSFPAGLSTGELFF
TGCGCCAGCAGCTTCCCGGCGGGCCTCTCGACCGGGGAGCTGTTTTTT
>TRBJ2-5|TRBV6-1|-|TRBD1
CASRVTGLEQFF
TGTGCCAGCAGAGTGACAGGGCTCGAGCAGTTCTTT
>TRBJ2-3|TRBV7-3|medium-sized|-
CASSLTGDTQYF
TGTGCCAGCAGCTTAACTGGGGATACGCAGTATTTT
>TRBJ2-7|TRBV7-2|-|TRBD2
CASSSRDYPPREQYF
TGTGCCAGCAGCTCCCGGGACTACCCTCCGAGGGAGCAGTACTTC
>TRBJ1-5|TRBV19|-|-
CASSPRRGGGSRRQPQHF
TGTGCCAGTAGTCCCCGCCGAGGTGGGGGTAGCAGACGTCAGCCCCAGCATTTT
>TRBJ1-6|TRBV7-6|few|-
CASSLAQTRNSPLHF
TGTGCCAGCAGCTTAGCCCAGACTAGGAATTCACCCCTCCACTTT
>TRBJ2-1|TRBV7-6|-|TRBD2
CASSLGRTSRSSYNEQFF
TGTGCCAGCAGCTTGGGTCGGACTAGCAGAAGCTCCTACAATGAGCAGTTCTTC
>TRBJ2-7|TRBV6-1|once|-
CASSEEGEAYEQYF
TGTGCCAGCAGTGAAGAGGGGGAGGCCTACGAGCAGTACTTC
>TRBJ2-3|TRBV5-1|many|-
CASSLVPPPDTQYF
TGCGCCAGCAGCTTGGTACCCCCCCCAGATACGCAGTATTTT
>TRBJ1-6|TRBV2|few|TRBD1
CANRDRSFSPLHF
TGTGCCAACCGGGACAGGTCTTTTTCACCCCTCCACTTT
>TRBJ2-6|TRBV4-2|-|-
CASSQERGSGANVLTF
TGTGCCAGCAGCCAAGAACGGGGCTCTGGGGCCAACGTCCTGACTTTC
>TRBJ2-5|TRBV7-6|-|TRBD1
CASSLEIGDRGLETQYF
TGTGCCAGCAGCTTAGAAATCGGTGACAGGGGTTTAGAGACCCAGTACTTC
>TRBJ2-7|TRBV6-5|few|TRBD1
CASSSRGGASYEQYF
TGTGCCAGCAGTTCTCGAGGGGGCGCCTCCTACGAGCAGTACTTC
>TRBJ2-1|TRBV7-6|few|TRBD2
CASSSPSGRGVVGQFF
TGTGCCAGCAGCAGTCCTAGCGGGAGGGGAGTAGTAGGGCAGTTCTTC
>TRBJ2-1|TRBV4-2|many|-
CASSQDLARRSYNEQFF
TGTGCCAGCAGCCAAGATCTCGCTAGGCGATCCTACAATGAGCAGTTCTTC
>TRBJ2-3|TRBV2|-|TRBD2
CASGGGWERDTQYF
TGTGCCAGCGGGGGGGGTTGGGAAAGGGATACGCAGTATTTT
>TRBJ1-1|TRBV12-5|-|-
CASGTGATSTFF
TGTGCTAGTGGGACCGGGGCGACCTCGACTTTCTTT
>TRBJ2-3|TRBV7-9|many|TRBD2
CASSLGKLGGGHLSTDTQYF
TGTGCCAGCAGCTTGGGAAAGTTGGGCGGGGGGCACCTCAGCACAGATACGCAGTATTTT
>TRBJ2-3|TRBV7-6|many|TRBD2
CASSQTSGKFDTQYF
TGTGCCAGCAGTCAAACTAGCGGTAAATTCGATACGCAGTATTTT
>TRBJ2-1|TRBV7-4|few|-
CASSLRSSTAGDNEQFF
TGTGCCAGCAGCCTTAGAAGTTCGACAGCCGGGGACAATGAGCAGTTCTTC
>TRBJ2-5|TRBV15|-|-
CATSTFRASSYNEQYF
TGTGCCACCAGCACCTTTCGCGCCAGCTCCTACAATGAGCAGTACTTC
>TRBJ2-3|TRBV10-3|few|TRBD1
CAISGGQGGTDTQYF
TGTGCCATCAGTGGCGGACAGGGAGGCACAGATACGCAGTATTTT